This T cell receptor (beta chain) derives from a study of cytomegalovirus exposure and HLA in healthy donors. The study, taken as a whole, reports: The study flagged 150 to 200 TCR beta chains as cytomegalovirus-associated. Three CMV-associated chains were confirmed in vitro to be specific for CMV antigens. Reports indicated that the classifier achieved high specificity and sensitivity in diagnosing cytomegalovirus status.

This clone was observed once. Its antigen is as yet unknown. Generated by immunoSEQ multiplex PCR, the TCRdb table keeps only in-frame clones and is missing some. This sample carries 150,000 to 200,000 clones, around 88% of them seen once, and the ten largest clones take over 1.3%. With 0 bases clipped from V and 4 bases from J, the junction kept 6 bases outside the gene matches. In germline, CDR1 is SGHVS, CDR2 FQNEAQ. CDR3 length: 17 amino acids. The sequenced sample was PBMCs. This sequence was found in a woman aged 18-29 years in good health and CMV-seronegative. The chain uses TRBV7-8 and TRBJ1-2; TRBD1 aligns across 12 bases. CDR3 DNA: TGTGCCAGCAGCTTAGCGGGACAGGGGGCACAGGGCTATGGCTACACCTTC. The encoded protein is CASSLAGQGAQGYGYTF.